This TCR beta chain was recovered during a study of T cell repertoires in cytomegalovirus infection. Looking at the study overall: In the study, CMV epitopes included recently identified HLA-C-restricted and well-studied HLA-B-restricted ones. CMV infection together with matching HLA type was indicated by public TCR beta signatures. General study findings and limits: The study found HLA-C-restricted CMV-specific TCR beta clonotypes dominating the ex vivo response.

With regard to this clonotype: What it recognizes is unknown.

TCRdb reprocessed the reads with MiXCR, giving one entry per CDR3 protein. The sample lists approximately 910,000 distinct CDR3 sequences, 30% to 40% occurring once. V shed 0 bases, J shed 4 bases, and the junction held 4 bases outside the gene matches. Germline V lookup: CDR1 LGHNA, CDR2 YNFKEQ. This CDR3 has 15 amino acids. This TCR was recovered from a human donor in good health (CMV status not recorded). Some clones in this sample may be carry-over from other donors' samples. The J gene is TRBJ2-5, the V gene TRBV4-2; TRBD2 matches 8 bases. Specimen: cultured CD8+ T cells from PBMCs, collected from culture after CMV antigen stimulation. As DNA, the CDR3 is TGTGCCAGCAGCCAAGATCGGGGGGGCCGAGAGACCCAGTACTTC. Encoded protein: CASSQDRGGRETQYF.